The clone carrying this T cell receptor beta chain was recorded at least ten times. Its antigen is not identified. The sample comes from a study of regulatory T cells in long-lasting Graves disease. Turning to the study itself: Persistent Graves' disease meant over 5 years of antithyroid drugs with positive TSH receptor antibodies. Regarding the study as a whole: Persistent Graves' patients showed less TCR diversity than newly diagnosed ones.

CDR1 and CDR2 from the germline V gene are SGHAT and FQNNGV. The CDR3 has 21 residues. The V end was cut by 5 bases, the J end by 4 bases, with 33 bases between. With iRepertoire HTBI primers and Arm-PCR of CDR3 regions, TCR beta libraries were built. TCRdb used MiXCR to reprocess the multiplex PCR reads, holding one entry per CDR3 protein. This sample carries around 460,000 distinct CDR3 sequences, 20% to 25% of them seen once, and the ten largest clones take 7% to 9%. Time point meaning: persistent/refractory GD, antithyroid drugs over 5 years with positive TRAb. PBMCs were the source of the RNA used for TCR sequencing.

The gene calls are TRBV11-2 and TRBJ1-5; D is unresolved. The specimen comprised peripheral blood mononuclear cells (PBMCs), sampled when the disease was refractory, from a patient treated with antithyroid drugs. The sequence was collected from a female donor with Graves disease. CDR3 DNA sequence: TGTGCCAGCAGCCAAGCTCCGATCATGAATACGGGGTCATTAGCAAATCAGCCCCAGCATTTT. Residues: CASSQAPIMNTGSLANQPQHF.